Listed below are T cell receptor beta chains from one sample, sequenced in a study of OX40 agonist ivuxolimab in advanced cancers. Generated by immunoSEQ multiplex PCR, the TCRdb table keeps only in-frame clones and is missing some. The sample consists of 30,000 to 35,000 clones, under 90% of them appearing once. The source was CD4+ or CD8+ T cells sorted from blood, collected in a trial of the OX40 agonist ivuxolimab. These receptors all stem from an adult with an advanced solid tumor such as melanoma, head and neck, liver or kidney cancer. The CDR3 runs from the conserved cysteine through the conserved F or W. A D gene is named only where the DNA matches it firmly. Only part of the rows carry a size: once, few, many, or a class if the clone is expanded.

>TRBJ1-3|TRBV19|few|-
CASSLLATNTIYF
TGTGCCAGTAGTCTCTTGGCTACAAACACCATATATTTT
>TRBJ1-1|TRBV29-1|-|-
CSVKRTAMNTEAFF
TGCAGCGTTAAAAGGACAGCCATGAACACTGAAGCTTTCTTT
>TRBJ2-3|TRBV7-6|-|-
CASSLGHLTDTQYF
TGTGCCAGCAGCTTGGGACACCTCACAGATACGCAGTATTTT
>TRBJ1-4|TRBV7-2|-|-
CASSLGPANEKLFF
TGTGCCAGCAGCTTAGGGCCGGCTAATGAAAAACTGTTTTTT
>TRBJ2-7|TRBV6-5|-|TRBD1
CASSPWTGTYEQYF
TGTGCCAGCAGTCCCTGGACAGGAACTTACGAGCAGTACTTC
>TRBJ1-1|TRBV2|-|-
CASSGPNTEAFF
TGTGCCAGCAGTGGGCCGAACACTGAAGCTTTCTTT
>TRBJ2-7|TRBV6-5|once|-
CASRKLGAYEQYF
TGTGCCAGCAGGAAACTTGGGGCTTACGAGCAGTACTTC
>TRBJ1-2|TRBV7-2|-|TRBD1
CASSTSGTGVYGYTF
TGTGCCAGCAGCACGTCCGGGACAGGGGTCTATGGCTACACCTTC
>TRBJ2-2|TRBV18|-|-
CASSDANTGELFF
TGTGCCAGCTCAGACGCGAACACCGGGGAGCTGTTTTTT
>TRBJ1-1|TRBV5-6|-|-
CASSYGQIRTEAFF
TGTGCCAGCAGCTACGGGCAGATCAGGACTGAAGCTTTCTTT
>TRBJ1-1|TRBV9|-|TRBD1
CASSVGRTGHTEAFF
TGTGCCAGCAGCGTAGGCCGGACAGGACATACTGAAGCTTTCTTT
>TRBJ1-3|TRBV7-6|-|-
CASSLMQGLTGNTIYF
TGTGCCAGCAGCTTAATGCAGGGCCTAACTGGAAACACCATATATTTT
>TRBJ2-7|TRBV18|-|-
CASSPNYEQYF
TGTGCCAGCTCACCAAACTACGAGCAGTACTTC
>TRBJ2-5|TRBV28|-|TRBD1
CASMSTGTGGETQYF
TGTGCCAGCATGTCGACCGGGACAGGGGGCGAGACCCAGTACTTC
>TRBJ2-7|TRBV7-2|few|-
CASSLVRSSYEQYF
TGTGCCAGCAGCTTAGTTCGTAGCTCCTACGAGCAGTACTTC
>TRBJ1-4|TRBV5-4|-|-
CASSLGQTVEKLFF
TGTGCCAGCAGCTTGGGGCAGACGGTTGAAAAACTGTTTTTT
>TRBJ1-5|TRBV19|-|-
CASSIGILTGFERNQPQHF
TGTGCCAGTAGTATAGGGATCCTGACAGGTTTCGAGCGCAATCAGCCCCAGCATTTT
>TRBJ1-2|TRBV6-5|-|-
CASSSQWGGTYGYTF
TGTGCCAGCAGTTCACAGTGGGGGGGGACCTATGGCTACACCTTC